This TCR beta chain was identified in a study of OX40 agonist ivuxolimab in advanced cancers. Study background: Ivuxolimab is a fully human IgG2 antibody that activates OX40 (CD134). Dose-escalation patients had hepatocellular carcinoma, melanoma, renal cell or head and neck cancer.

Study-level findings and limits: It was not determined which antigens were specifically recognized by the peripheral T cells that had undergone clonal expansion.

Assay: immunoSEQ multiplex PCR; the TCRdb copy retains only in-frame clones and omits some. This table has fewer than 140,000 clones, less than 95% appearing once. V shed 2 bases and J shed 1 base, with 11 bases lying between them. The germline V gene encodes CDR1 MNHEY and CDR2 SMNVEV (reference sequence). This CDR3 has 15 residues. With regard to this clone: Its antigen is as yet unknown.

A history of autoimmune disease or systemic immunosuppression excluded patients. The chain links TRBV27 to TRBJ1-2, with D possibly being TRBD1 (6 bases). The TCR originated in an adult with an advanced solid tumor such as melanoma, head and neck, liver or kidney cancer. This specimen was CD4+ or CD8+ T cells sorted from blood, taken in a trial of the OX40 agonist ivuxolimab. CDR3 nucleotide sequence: TGTGCCAGCAGTTTAACAGGGAGCTTTAACTATGGCTACACCTTC. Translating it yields CASSLTGSFNYGYTF.